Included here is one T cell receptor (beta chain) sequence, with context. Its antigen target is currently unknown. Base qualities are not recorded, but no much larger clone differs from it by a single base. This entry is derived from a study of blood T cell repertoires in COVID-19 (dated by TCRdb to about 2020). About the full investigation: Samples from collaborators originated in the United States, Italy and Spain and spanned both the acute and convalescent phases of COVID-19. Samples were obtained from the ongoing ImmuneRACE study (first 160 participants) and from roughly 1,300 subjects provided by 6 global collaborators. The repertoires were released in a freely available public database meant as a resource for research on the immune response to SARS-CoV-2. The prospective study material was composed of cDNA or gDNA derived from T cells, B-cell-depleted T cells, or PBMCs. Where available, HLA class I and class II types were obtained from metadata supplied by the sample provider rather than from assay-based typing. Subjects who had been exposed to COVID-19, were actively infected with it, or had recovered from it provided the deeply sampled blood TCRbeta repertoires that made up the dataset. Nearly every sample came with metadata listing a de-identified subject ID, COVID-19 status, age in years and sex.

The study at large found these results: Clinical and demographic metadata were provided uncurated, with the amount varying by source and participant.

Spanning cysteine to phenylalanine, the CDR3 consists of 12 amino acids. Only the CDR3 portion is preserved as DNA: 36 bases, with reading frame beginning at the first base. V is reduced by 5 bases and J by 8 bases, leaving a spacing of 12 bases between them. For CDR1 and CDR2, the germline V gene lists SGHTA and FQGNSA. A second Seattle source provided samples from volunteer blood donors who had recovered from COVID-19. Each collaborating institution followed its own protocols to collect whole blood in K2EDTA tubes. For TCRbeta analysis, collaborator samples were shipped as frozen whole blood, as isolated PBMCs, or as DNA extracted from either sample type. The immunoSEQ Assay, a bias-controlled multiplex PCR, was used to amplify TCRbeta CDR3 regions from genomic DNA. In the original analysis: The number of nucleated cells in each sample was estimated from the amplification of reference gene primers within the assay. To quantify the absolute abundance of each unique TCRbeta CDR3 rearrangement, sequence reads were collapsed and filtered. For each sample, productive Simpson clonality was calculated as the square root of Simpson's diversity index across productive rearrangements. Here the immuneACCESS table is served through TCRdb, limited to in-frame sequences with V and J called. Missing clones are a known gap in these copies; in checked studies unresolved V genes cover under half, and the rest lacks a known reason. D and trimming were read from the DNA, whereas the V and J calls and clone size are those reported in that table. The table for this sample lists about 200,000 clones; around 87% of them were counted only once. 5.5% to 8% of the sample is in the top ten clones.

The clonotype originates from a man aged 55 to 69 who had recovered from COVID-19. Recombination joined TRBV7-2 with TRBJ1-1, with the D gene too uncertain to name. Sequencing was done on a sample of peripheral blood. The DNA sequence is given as TGTGCCAGCAGCCCTTACAGTGAAGAAGCTTTCTTT. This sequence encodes CASSPYSEEAFF. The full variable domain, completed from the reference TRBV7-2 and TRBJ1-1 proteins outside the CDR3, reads GAGVSQSPSNKVTEKGKDVELRCDPISGHTALYWYRQSLGQGLEFLIYFQGNSAPDKSGLPSDRFSAERTGGSVSTLTIQRTQQEDSAVYLCASSPYSEEAFFGQGTRLTVV.